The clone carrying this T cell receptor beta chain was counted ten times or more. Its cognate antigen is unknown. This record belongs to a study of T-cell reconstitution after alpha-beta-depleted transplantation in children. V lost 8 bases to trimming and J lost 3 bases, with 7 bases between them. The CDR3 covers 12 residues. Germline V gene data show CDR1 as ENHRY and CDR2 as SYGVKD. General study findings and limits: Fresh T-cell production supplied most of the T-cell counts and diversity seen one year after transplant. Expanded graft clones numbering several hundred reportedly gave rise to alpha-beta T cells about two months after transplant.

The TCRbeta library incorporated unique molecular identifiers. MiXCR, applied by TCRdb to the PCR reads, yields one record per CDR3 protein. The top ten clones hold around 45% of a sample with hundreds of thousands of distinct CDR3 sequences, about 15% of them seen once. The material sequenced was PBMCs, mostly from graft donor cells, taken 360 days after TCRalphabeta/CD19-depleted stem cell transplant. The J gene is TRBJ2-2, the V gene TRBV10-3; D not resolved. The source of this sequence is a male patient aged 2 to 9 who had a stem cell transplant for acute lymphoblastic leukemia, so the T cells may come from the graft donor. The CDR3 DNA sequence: TGTGCCATCCTGGGGTACACCGGGGAGCTGTTTTTT. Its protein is CAILGYTGELFF.